This T cell receptor (beta chain) appears in the sequencing data of a study of cytomegalovirus exposure and HLA in healthy donors. About this clone: Antigen specificity is unknown.

The study's findings and limits: When a later analysis was performed, an Asian-associated ancestry cluster reportedly had fewer N-insertions than the roughly 700-donor mean. Follow-up analysis found HLA locus-dependent TCR association rates, highest for DRB1 and lowest for HLA-C.

The germline V gene encodes CDR1 MNHEY and CDR2 SMNVEV (reference sequence). V dropped 1 base and J dropped 5 bases, with 9 bases sitting between them. The CDR3 is made up of 14 amino acids. This PCR relied on a set of 60 Vbeta primers and 13 Jbeta primers. Assay used: immunoSEQ multiplex PCR; TCRdb lists only in-frame clones, some missing. The sample contains 160,000 or so clones, 81% of which appear only once. Source material: PBMCs. The receptor's source is a woman between 18 and 30 years old in good health and CMV-seropositive. The chain links TRBV27 to TRBJ1-5, with unresolved D. The CDR3 sequence: CASSLWTGDQPQHF. CDR3 bases: TGTGCCAGCAGTTTATGGACTGGGGATCAGCCCCAGCATTTT.